Below are 7 T cell receptor beta chains sequenced from a single sample in a study of cytomegalovirus exposure and HLA in healthy donors. Assay: immunoSEQ multiplex PCR; the TCRdb copy retains only in-frame clones and omits some. The sample lists 150,000 to 200,000 clones, 86% occurring once. Sequencing was carried out using PBMCs. These receptors originate from a woman between 18 and 30 years old in good health and CMV-seronegative.

This CDR3 is CASSYRGGAKNEQFF. DNA of the CDR3: TGTGCCAGCAGTTACCGGGGGGGGGCTAAAAATGAGCAGTTCTTC. The chain recombines TRBV6-5 with TRBJ2-1; 8 nucleotides line up with TRBD2. The V segment lost 2 bases and the J segment 7 bases; nucleotides outside the gene matches: 7. Germline loops: CDR1 MNHEY, CDR2 SVGAGI. The CDR3 sequence is 15 residues long.

The chain carries TRBV19 and TRBJ1-5; a weak D match, TRBD1 (6 bases). This CDR3 is 14 amino acids long. V gave up 11 bases and J gave up 7 bases, with 21 bases separating them. CDR1 and CDR2 (germline): LNHDA, SQIVND (reference sequence). The CDR3 loop is CASGGRLQDQPQHF. Here the CDR3 DNA reads TGTGCCTCTGGGGGCAGACTCCAGGACCAGCCCCAGCATTTT.

V and J are TRBV7-2 and TRBJ1-4; D is possibly TRBD1 (5 bases). The V gene lost 1 base and the J gene lost 0 bases, with 6 bases spanning the gap. This CDR3 has 15 amino acids. The germline CDR1 and CDR2 sequences are SGHTA and FQGNSA. Written as DNA, the CDR3 is TGTGCCAGCAGCTTAGAACAGGCAACTAATGAAAAACTGTTTTTT. As protein: CASSLEQATNEKLFF.

The rearrangement uses TRBV9 and TRBJ2-3; 8 nucleotides agree with TRBD1. Per the germline V gene, CDR1 is SGDLS and CDR2 is YYNGEE. The CDR3 runs 15 residues. The trim removed 3 bases at V and 5 bases at J, leaving 8 bases unmatched. Here the CDR3 DNA reads TGTGCCAGCAGCGCTGGACAGGGAACAGTAGATACGCAGTATTTT. This translates into CASSAGQGTVDTQYF.

V is TRBV27 and J is TRBJ1-1, with TRBD1 matching over 7 bases. Trimming cost V 6 bases and J 4 bases; bases outside gene matches: 8. CDR3 length equals 14 residues. CDR1 and CDR2 (germline): MNHEY, SMNVEV (reference sequence). The CDR3 DNA follows: TGTGCCAGCAGCGAGACAGGGAGGAGCACTGAAGCTTTCTTT. Translating it yields CASSETGRSTEAFF.

This clone was seen more than once but under ten times. The gene calls are TRBV27 and TRBJ2-7; no clear D gene. Trimming cost V 10 bases and J 2 bases, with 15 bases left between them. The CDR3 has 13 amino acids. Germline values: CDR1 MNHEY, CDR2 SMNVEV (reference sequence). CDR3 coding DNA: TGTGCCACCCACCCGGCGGATACCTACGAGCAGTACTTC. Translated: CATHPADTYEQYF.

This clone was picked up one time. This sequence joins TRBV9 and TRBJ2-7, with D tentatively TRBD1 (6 bases). Germline V gene lookup returns CDR1 SGDLS and CDR2 YYNGEE. V gave up 4 bases and J gave up 5 bases, with 16 bases separating them. This CDR3 comprises 14 residues. The CDR3 nucleotides are TGTGCCAGCAGCTTACGGAGCAGGGGAGACGAGCAGTACTTC. Residues: CASSLRSRGDEQYF.